Described below is a single TCR beta chain sequence and its context. What it binds is unknown. With V trimmed by 2 bases and J by 4 bases, 3 bases remained unmatched. Germline CDR1 is SGHAT and CDR2 is FQNNGV. The CDR3 has 14 residues. Sequencing used immunoSEQ multiplex PCR; TCRdb keeps in-frame clones, though not all of them. This sample yields about 370,000 clones, of which around 89% are seen a single time; about 2% belongs to the top ten. The data derive from a study of Ad26.COV2.S vaccination and SARS-CoV-2 variants. Study-wide findings and caveats: With respect to non-spike TCR breadth, vaccine and placebo recipients were similar.

Treatment meaning: 15 to 20 received Ad26.COV2.S at low or high dose, single or two shots; 5 received placebo; per-sample allocation not given. Collection of the samples took place on day 63 after the first injection of vaccine or placebo. The J gene is TRBJ1-2, the V gene TRBV11-2, with TRBD1 matching 8 bases. The sequence was collected from a person between 18 and 65 years old who received the Ad26.COV2.S COVID-19 vaccine or a placebo. Specimen: peripheral blood, collected in a trial of Ad26.COV2.S vaccine versus placebo. The CDR3 DNA sequence: TGTGCCAGCAGCTTATCGACAGGGGCCTATGGCTACACCTTC. Protein product: CASSLSTGAYGYTF.